This T cell receptor (beta chain) derives from a study of radiotherapy plus CTLA-4 blockade in lung cancer. Study-level background: Among all patients, about 19% showed objective responses, while 30% to 35% had disease control.

Germline CDR1 and CDR2: SGHRS and YFSETQ. The CDR3 runs 14 residues. The ends lost 0 bases at V and 4 bases at J; junction bases unmatched: 3. Profiled with immunoSEQ multiplex PCR; TCRdb holds only in-frame clones, not every one. Of about 59,000 clones listed, 70% to 80% are singletons. The receptor was isolated from a human donor with non-small cell lung cancer whose response to radiotherapy plus ipilimumab could not be evaluated. This rearrangement joins TRBV5-1 to TRBJ1-1, with TRBD1 matching 7 bases. The sample consisted of peripheral blood, taken from a patient treated with radiotherapy plus ipilimumab. CDR3 region: CASSLGQGGTEAFF. CDR3 in DNA: TGCGCCAGCAGCTTGGGACAGGGAGGCACTGAAGCTTTCTTT.